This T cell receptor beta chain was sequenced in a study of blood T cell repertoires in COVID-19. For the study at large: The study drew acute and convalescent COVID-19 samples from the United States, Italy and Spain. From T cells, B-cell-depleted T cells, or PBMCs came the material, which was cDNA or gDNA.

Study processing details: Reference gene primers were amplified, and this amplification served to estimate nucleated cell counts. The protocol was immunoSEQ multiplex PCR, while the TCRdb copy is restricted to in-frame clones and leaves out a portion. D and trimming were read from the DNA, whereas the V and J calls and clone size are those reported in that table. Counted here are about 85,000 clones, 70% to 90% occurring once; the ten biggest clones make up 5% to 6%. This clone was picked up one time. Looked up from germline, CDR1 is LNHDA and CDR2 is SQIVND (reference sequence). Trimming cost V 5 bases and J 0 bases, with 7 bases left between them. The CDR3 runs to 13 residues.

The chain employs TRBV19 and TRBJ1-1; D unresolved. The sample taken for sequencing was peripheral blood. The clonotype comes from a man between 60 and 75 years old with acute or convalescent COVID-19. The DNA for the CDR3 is TGTGCCAGTAGTGCTCAGATGAACACTGAAGCTTTCTTT. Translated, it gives CASSAQMNTEAFF.